The clone carrying this T cell receptor beta chain was counted between two and nine times. This record comes from a study of T-cell reconstitution after alpha-beta-depleted transplantation in children. The CDR3 covers 14 residues. Unmatched junction bases numbered 6, after V lost 1 base and J lost 4 bases. Per the germline V gene, CDR1 is GTSNPN and CDR2 is SVGIG (reference sequence). It was with unique molecular identifiers that the TCRbeta library was prepared. TCRdb processed the PCR reads anew with MiXCR; each CDR3 protein has one entry. The sample contains roughly 200,000 distinct CDR3 sequences, more than 6.5% of which appear only once.

The TCR originated in a human donor who donated a stem cell graft to a child with Wiskott-Aldrich syndrome. The chain has TRBV30 and TRBJ2-7; 8 positions match TRBD1. Source: PBMCs from the stem cell graft donor, taken from the stem cell graft. The DNA for the CDR3 is TGTGCCTGGAGTGAGGGGCAGGGGGCGTACGAGCAGTACTTC. It is translated as CAWSEGQGAYEQYF.